The 25 T cell receptor delta chains in this list originate from one sample, sequenced in a study of gamma-delta chains in newborns, infants, children (dated 2019 in TCRdb). The instrument was an Illumina MiSeq. After TCRdb called clones again from the public reads with CATT, rows with identical DNA were merged. This sample lists about 5,000 delta-chain clones; around 3% were detected once. The ten largest clones add up to approximately 16% of the sample. The sequencing sample was made of blood. The receptors here all came from a child who was a newborn, infant or young child, either healthy, febrile or measles-vaccinated (not recorded which).

This clone occurred a few times. TCRdb records a much larger clone's protein for this DNA, with a difference at residue 9 that likely arises from a read error; the protein given is the translation of the DNA. V and J are TRDV2 and TRDJ3; TRDD3 matches 9 bases. Trimming at V came to 2 bases and at J to 2 bases, leaving 3 bases not matched to a gene. Germline CDR1 is GEAIGNYY and CDR2 is EKD. The CDR3 loop spans 17 amino acids. This CDR3 is CACDNWGSPWDTRQMFF. The CDR3 region has the DNA TGTGCCTGTGACAACTGGGGGAGCCCCTGGGACACCCGACAGATGTTTTTC.

In this sample, this clone turned up many times. Being one base from a much bigger clone, this may be a read error. This chain links TRDV2 with TRDJ2; 12 bases are shared with TRDD3. J gave up 4 bases and V 9 bases, and 23 bases lay outside the gene matches. The CDR3 covers 20 residues. Germline V lookup: CDR1 GEAIGNYY, CDR2 EKD. The CDR3 sequence is CARVPYWGILGSPQTAQLFF. The CDR3 DNA reads TGTGCCCGTGTACCGTACTGGGGGATACTTGGGAGTCCACAGACAGCACAACTCTTCTTT.

Remarks on this clone: A read error likely explains why the TCRdb protein, taken from a much larger clone, differs from this DNA's translation at residue 13; the protein shown is translated from the DNA. The CDR3 here is CACDTGDGSSWDARQMFF. The CDR3 DNA reads TGTGCCTGTGACACCGGGGATGGGAGCTCCTGGGACGCCCGACAGATGTTTTTC. The chain is built from TRDV2 and TRDJ3; perhaps TRDD3 as D (6 bases). CDR3 length equals 18 residues. Per germline, CDR1 GEAIGNYY and CDR2 EKD.

This clone is labeled medium-sized (0.01 to 0.1%). Other DNA sequences in the sample encode the same CDR3. The chain links TRDV1 to TRDJ1; maybe TRDD3 (6 bases). Germline V gene sequence: CDR1 TSWWSYY, CDR2 QGS. The CDR3 is made up of 21 amino acids. The germline V and J ends were trimmed by 1 base and 1 base, with 28 bases remaining between them. The CDR3 nucleotides read TGTGCTCTTGGGGAACACTTCCCCCCCTGGGGACTGACTCCGTTCACCGATAAACTCATCTTT. Its translation is CALGEHFPPWGLTPFTDKLIF.

Remarks on this clone: Being one base from a much bigger clone, this may be a read error. Other DNA sequences in this specimen translate into the identical CDR3. The chain recombines TRDV2 with TRDJ3, with D perhaps TRDD2 or TRDD3 (5 bases each). The CDR3 has 21 residues. Germline V lookup: CDR1 GEAIGNYY, CDR2 EKD. The CDR3 here is CACDTGGMFPTSSWDTRQMFF. CDR3 nucleotide sequence: TGTGCCTGTGACACGGGAGGGATGTTCCCTACGAGCTCCTGGGACACCCGGCAGATGTTTTTC.

Comment on this clone: This DNA's translation differs at residue 12 from TCRdb's protein, which comes from a much larger clone; a read error is likely, and the protein shown is translated from the DNA. The chain recombines TRDV2 with TRDJ3, with 7 bases matching TRDD3. After removal of 0 bases from V and 5 bases from J, the junction contained 12 bases not matched to a gene. Germline V gene sequence: CDR1 GEAIGNYY, CDR2 EKD. This CDR3 spans 19 amino acids. The CDR3 protein is CACDTVGGRGTRDTRQMFF. The CDR3 coding sequence is TGTGCCTGTGACACCGTTGGGGGAAGGGGAACCCGGGACACCCGACAGATGTTTTTC.

To note about this clone: The amino acid sequence in TCRdb belongs to a much larger clone and departs from this DNA's translation at residue 8, likely a sequencing read error; the sequence shown is translated from the DNA. V is TRDV2 and J is TRDJ2; 7 bases align to TRDD3. This CDR3 has 14 residues. Per germline, CDR1 GEAIGNYY and CDR2 EKD. Trimming cost V 0 bases and J 4 bases; bases outside gene matches: 1. As DNA, the CDR3 is TGTGCCTGTGACACCTGGGGGAAGACAGCACAACTCTTCTTT. As protein: CACDTWGKTAQLFF.

As to this clone: A much more abundant neighbour one base away suggests this may be a read error. This chain uses TRDV1 with TRDJ1; 11 bases line up with TRDD3. Germline V gene data show CDR1 as TSWWSYY and CDR2 as QGS. Trimming took 4 bases from V and 0 from J; bases not matched to a gene: 19. The length of the CDR3 is 21 residues. The CDR3 sequence: CALGVRAFLLGDISHTDKLIF. The CDR3 nucleotides are TGTGCTCTTGGGGTGCGGGCCTTCCTACTGGGGGATATCTCCCACACCGATAAACTCATCTTT.

Of note for this clone: This could be a read error, since a much larger clone is one nucleotide away. In the same sample, other DNA sequences code for this CDR3. The J gene is TRDJ2, the V gene TRDV2; TRDD3 is a possible D gene (6 bases). This CDR3 region has 18 residues. The germline V gene has CDR1 GEAIGNYY and CDR2 EKD. Trimming stripped 0 bases from V and 1 base from J, with 17 bases between. Here the CDR3 reads CACDTVTGGHRLTAQLFF. The CDR3 DNA sequence: TGTGCCTGTGACACCGTGACCGGGGGACACCGTTTGACAGCACAACTCTTCTTT.

Comments on this clone: The protein in TCRdb stems from a much larger clone and differs at residue 8 from this DNA's translation, likely a read error; here the protein is translated from the DNA. The V and J genes are TRDV2 and TRDJ2; perhaps TRDD3 as D (5 bases). V dropped 2 bases and J dropped 4 bases, with 10 bases sitting between them. Germline V gene lookup returns CDR1 GEAIGNYY and CDR2 EKD. The CDR3 loop spans 14 amino acids. The CDR3 sequence: CACDNGGSTAQLFF. DNA for the CDR3: TGTGCCTGTGACAACGGGGGGTCGACAGCACAACTCTTCTTT.

This clone occurred a few times. The chain has TRDV2 and TRDJ2, with TRDD3 identical over 12 bases. CDR1 is GEAIGNYY and CDR2 is EKD in the germline V gene. The V segment lost 0 bases and the J segment 10 bases; nucleotides outside the gene matches: 8. The CDR3 loop spans 16 amino acids. The CDR3 nucleotides read TGTGCCTGTGACACCATACACTGGGGGATACATGGACAACTCTTCTTT. It translates to CACDTIHWGIHGQLFF.

As regards this clone: A read error is likely here: a far larger clone is one base away. Additional DNA sequences in this sample encode the identical CDR3. The rearrangement uses TRDV2 and TRDJ3; a possible D gene is TRDD3 (5 bases). Germline loops: CDR1 GEAIGNYY, CDR2 EKD. CDR3 size: 17 residues. The CDR3 DNA reads as TGTGCCTGTGACACGATCTACTCTCCCTGGGACACTCGACAGATGTTTTTC. This translates into CACDTIYSPWDTRQMFF.

Note on this clone: A read error is likely here: a far larger clone is one base away. CDR3 sequence (DNA): TGTGCCTGTGACACCGTTGGGGGATACTCCTGGGACATCCGACAGATGTTTTTC. Amino acids: CACDTVGGYSWDIRQMFF. The chain links TRDV2 to TRDJ3; the match to TRDD3 covers 10 bases. In germline, CDR1 is GEAIGNYY, CDR2 EKD. The CDR3 has 18 amino acids.

With regard to this clone: For this DNA, TCRdb reports the protein of a much larger clone, which diverges at residue 17, most likely from a read error; the protein presented here is translated directly from the DNA. The chain recombines TRDV2 with TRDJ3; 8 bases are a match to TRDD3. CDR3 length: 19 amino acids. Germline-derived CDR1 and CDR2 are GEAIGNYY and EKD. CDR3 bases: TGTGCCTGTGACACCTGGACCTGGGGGAACTCCTGGGACACCCGACAGACGTTTTTC. Encoded protein: CACDTWTWGNSWDTRQTFF.

Sample share makes this clone large. The same CDR3 can be traced to other DNA sequences in this sample. The chain employs TRDV2 and TRDJ4, with D possibly matching TRDD3 (6 bases). The CDR3 spans 12 residues. The V end was cut by 0 bases, the J end by 2 bases, with 6 bases between. Germline loops: CDR1 GEAIGNYY, CDR2 EKD. The CDR3 DNA sequence: TGTGCCTGTGACACCGGGGATAGACCCCTGATCTTT. Its translation is CACDTGDRPLIF.

Of note for this clone: The protein recorded in TCRdb matches a much larger clone and deviates from this DNA's translation at residue 10, suggesting a read error; the protein here is obtained by translating the DNA. The chain links TRDV2 to TRDJ3; D perhaps matches TRDD3 (6 bases). Germline CDR1 and CDR2: GEAIGNYY and EKD. The CDR3 sequence is 19 residues long. Trimming removed 2 bases from V and 0 bases from J, with 16 bases in between. The CDR3 nucleotides are TGTGCCTGTGACAGCTACTGGGAGGGGGCCTCCTGGGACACCCGACAGATGTTTTTC. This codes for CACDSYWEGASWDTRQMFF.

About this clone itself: With a far larger clone one base away, a read error is the likely cause. Other DNA variants within this sample encode the same CDR3. The gene calls are TRAV29/DV5 and TRDJ2, with TRDD3 identical over 12 bases. There are 24 residues in the CDR3. The V gene's germline CDR1 is NSMFDY and CDR2 ISSIKDK. The DNA for the CDR3 is TGTGCTGCAAGCCGATGGTCCTCTACCCGTACTGGGGGATACACCGGAGCTTTGACAGCACAACTCTTCTTT. It translates to CAASRWSSTRTGGYTGALTAQLFF.

This clone was recorded at least ten times. Only one base separates this from a far larger clonotype, so it likely reflects a read error. The rearrangement uses TRDV2 and TRDJ3, with 7 nucleotides matching TRDD3. The CDR3 is 17 amino acids. Germline V lookup: CDR1 GEAIGNYY, CDR2 EKD. Here the CDR3 reads CACDTWGSSWDTRQVFF. In DNA, the CDR3 is TGTGCCTGTGACACCTGGGGGAGCTCCTGGGACACCCGACAGGTGTTTTTC.

This clone was recorded a few times. TCRdb's protein, taken from a much larger clone, differs from this DNA's translation at residue 4, likely owing to a read error; the protein displayed comes from the DNA. The chain carries TRDV2 and TRDJ3; maybe TRDD3 (6 bases). Germline lookup yields CDR1 GEAIGNYY and CDR2 EKD. The V gene lost 5 bases and the J gene lost 0 bases, with 22 bases spanning the gap. The CDR3 runs 20 residues. The CDR3 here is CACGSLRGSPSSWDTRQMFF. The CDR3 DNA reads TGTGCCTGTGGCTCCCTTCGGGGATCTCCTAGCTCCTGGGACACCCGACAGATGTTTTTC.

Remarks on this clone: A read error may explain this, as a much larger clone is one base away. Other DNA sequences from this sample encode an identical CDR3 as well. The V call is TRDV2, the J call TRDJ3; 8 positions agree with TRDD3. Per germline, CDR1 GEAIGNYY and CDR2 EKD. The CDR3 is made up of 19 amino acids. The CDR3 region is CACDTWGIRGSWDTRQMFF. CDR3 DNA sequence: TGTGCCTGTGACACCTGGGGGATTCGAGGCTCCTGGGACACCCGGCAGATGTTTTTC.

Remarks on this clone: TCRdb has a much larger clone's protein, which differs at residue 5 from the translation of this DNA, likely because of a read error; what is shown is the protein translated from the DNA. The rearrangement links TRDV2 to TRDJ3; 10 bases map to TRDD3. The CDR3 consists of 16 residues. With V trimmed by 2 bases and J by 4 bases, 1 base remained unmatched. The germline V gene has CDR1 GEAIGNYY and CDR2 EKD. The chain's CDR3 is CACDILGDWDTRQMFF. CDR3 in DNA: TGTGCCTGTGACATACTGGGGGATTGGGACACCCGACAGATGTTTTTC.

As regards this clone: A read error likely explains this, since a far larger clone differs by one base. The gene calls are TRDV2 and TRDJ1, with 12 positions matching TRDD3. The CDR3 spans 19 residues. Germline values: CDR1 GEAIGNYY, CDR2 EKD. The CDR3 region has the DNA TGTGCCTATGACACCGTAAGTGCTGGGGGATACGAGGACACCGATAAACTCATCTTT. Translating gives CAYDTVSAGGYEDTDKLIF.

On this clone itself: TCRdb's protein, taken from a much larger clone, differs from this DNA's translation at residue 16, likely owing to a read error; the protein displayed comes from the DNA. The V and J genes are TRDV2 and TRDJ3; 8 positions agree with TRDD3. The germline V gene has CDR1 GEAIGNYY and CDR2 EKD. CDR3 size: 18 residues. The CDR3 loop reads CACDSGGPFSWDTRQVFF. CDR3 bases: TGTGCCTGTGACTCTGGGGGACCTTTTTCCTGGGACACCCGACAGGTGTTTTTC.

By sample share, this clone is medium-sized. The same CDR3 is also encoded by other DNA sequences in this sample. The chain is built from TRDV3 and TRDJ3; the match to TRDD3 covers 9 bases. The CDR3 has 19 residues. The trim removed 2 bases at V and 0 bases at J, leaving 11 bases unmatched. Germline V gene sequence: CDR1 TVYSNPD, CDR2 GDNSRS (reference sequence). Here the CDR3 DNA reads TGTGCCTTTGGCCGTACTGGGGGACTTAGCTCCTGGGACACCCGACAGATGTTTTTC. Translated, it gives CAFGRTGGLSSWDTRQMFF.

This clone turned up a few times. This likely reflects a read error, since a far larger clone is one base away. Distinct nucleotide sequences in the sample also encode this CDR3. The V gene is TRAV29/DV5, the J gene TRDJ1; 12 nucleotides agree with TRDD3. This CDR3 spans 16 amino acids. CDR1 is NSMFDY and CDR2 is ISSIKDK in the germline V gene. CDR3 nucleotides: TGTGCAGCAAGCGAAAAACTACTGGGGGATACCGATAAACTCATCTTC. Amino acids: CAASEKLLGDTDKLIF.